The 30 T cell receptor beta chains presented below share a single source sample, sequenced in a study of blood T cell repertoires in COVID-19. Sequenced by immunoSEQ multiplex PCR; TCRdb stores in-frame clones only, minus some. This table has tens of thousands of clones, roughly three quarters appearing once. The specimen sequenced was peripheral blood. These receptors were obtained from a man at least 80 years old with active or convalescent COVID-19.

This chain links TRBV18 with TRBJ1-1; no definite D call. Germline CDR1 and CDR2: KGHSH and LQKENI. The CDR3 covers 13 residues. Trimming left V 3 bases short and J 1 base short, with 6 bases between. CDR3: CASSPGSNTEAFF. The CDR3 DNA is TGTGCCAGCTCACCCGGTTCGAACACTGAAGCTTTCTTT.

The CDR3 coding sequence is TGTGCCAGCAGTGAATATAGCGGGCTTCCCACTGAAGCTTTCTTT. Amino acid sequence: CASSEYSGLPTEAFF. The chain couples TRBV25-1 to TRBJ1-1, with no clear D. Trimming left V 0 bases short and J 4 bases short, with 12 bases between. The length of the CDR3 is 15 residues. CDR1 MGHDK and CDR2 SYGVNS come from the germline V gene.

The chain couples TRBV28 to TRBJ2-3; D ambiguous. The V gene lost 2 bases and the J gene lost 3 bases, with 12 bases spanning the gap. The CDR3 is 15 amino acids. Germline CDR1 reads MDHEN; CDR2 reads SYDVKM. CDR3 protein: CASSLPGSRTDTQYF. For the CDR3, the DNA is TGTGCCAGCAGTTTACCCGGGTCGAGAACAGATACGCAGTATTTT.

J is TRBJ2-2 and V is TRBV18, with 8 bases identical to TRBD1. The CDR3 sequence is 16 residues long. Germline assignment: CDR1 KGHSH and CDR2 LQKENI. Losses at the gene ends were 0 bases for V and 1 base for J; bases not matched to a gene: 1. The CDR3 DNA reads as TGTGCCAGCTCACCACCCGGGACAGGGAACACCGGGGAGCTGTTTTTT. This encodes CASSPPGTGNTGELFF.

The chain joins TRBV12-3 or TRBV12-4 to TRBJ1-2; no clear D. Deletions cut 3 bases from V and 4 bases from J, with 9 bases between. The length of the CDR3 is 13 residues. The CDR3 region is CASSFIQSYGYTF. CDR3 bases: TGTGCCAGCAGTTTTATACAGAGCTATGGCTACACCTTC.

About this clone: Germline is not matched at one junction end, which may reflect a read error. The genes are TRBV9 and TRBJ2-7, with 14 bases aligning to TRBD2. Germline V gene data show CDR1 as SGDLS and CDR2 as YYNGEE. The CDR3 sequence is 14 residues long. In nucleotides, the CDR3 is TGTGCCAGCAGCGCGGGACTAGCGGGAGATCAGTACGCCTTC. This codes for CASSAGLAGDQYAF.

Note on this clone: The limits of the CDR3 on the DNA are not certain, so only TCRdb's listed CDR3 is given. The rearrangement uses TRBV12-1 and TRBJ1-2. TRBV12-1 is a recognized pseudogene. Inclusive of both ends, the CDR3 amounts to 14 amino acids. The CDR3 sequence: CASSFGGGNYGYTF.

The rearrangement uses TRBV25-1 and TRBJ2-3, with D possibly matching TRBD1 (5 bases). The CDR3 spans 14 residues. With 4 bases removed from V and 1 base from J, the gap between germline ends came to 9 bases. CDR1 and CDR2 from the germline V gene are MGHDK and SYGVNS. CDR3 loop: CASSGQLGTDTQYF. CDR3 nucleotides: TGTGCCAGCAGTGGACAGTTAGGCACAGATACGCAGTATTTT. Together with reference TRBV25-1 and TRBJ2-3, the CDR3 gives the full variable domain: EADIYQTPRYLVIGTGKKITLECSQTMGHDKMYWYQQDPGMELHLIHYSYGVNSTEKGDLSSESTVSRIRTEHFPLTLESARPSHTSQYLCASSGQLGTDTQYFGPGTRLTVL.

This clone was seen only once. The rearrangement links TRBV28 to TRBJ1-5; D is uncertain. The germline CDR1 and CDR2 sequences are MDHEN and SYDVKM. CDR3 length: 12 residues. Trimming shortened V by 7 bases and J by 4 bases, and 8 bases separated the two germline ends. The CDR3 nucleotides are TGTGCCAGCACCCTGCAGAATCAGCCCCAGCATTTT. It is translated as CASTLQNQPQHF.

This clone was seen only a few times. This chain connects TRBV7-2 to TRBJ1-1, with D possibly being TRBD1 (6 bases). CDR1 and CDR2 (germline): SGHTA, FQGNSA. Trimming took 4 bases from V and 1 from J, leaving 7 bases between them. The CDR3 has 13 amino acids. CDR3 in amino acids: CASSSDRNTEAFF. The CDR3 bases are TGTGCCAGCAGCTCGGACAGGAACACTGAAGCTTTCTTT.

The chain combines TRBV10-2 with TRBJ2-7; weak D call: TRBD2 (6 bases). V lost 1 base, J lost 3 bases, and 13 bases lay in between. Germline V gene data show CDR1 as WSHSY and CDR2 as SAAADI. The CDR3 extends over 15 amino acids. CDR3 DNA: TGCGCCAGCAGTGAGTTGGGGGGACGTTTCTACGAGCAGTACTTC. This codes for CASSELGGRFYEQYF.

The chain uses TRBV28 and TRBJ2-2; D is perhaps TRBD1 (7 bases). CDR3 length equals 16 residues. Trimming left V 6 bases short and J 5 bases short, with 19 bases between. CDR1 is MDHEN and CDR2 is SYDVKM in the germline V gene. The DNA of the CDR3 is TGTGCCAGCAGCTACGCGGGGACAGTACTAACCGGGGAGCTGTTTTTT. It specifies CASSYAGTVLTGELFF.

This clone appeared once. The chain uses TRBV6-6 and TRBJ1-3; maybe TRBD1 (5 bases). V gave up 6 bases and J gave up 4 bases, with 13 bases separating them. The CDR3 contains 14 residues. CDR1 and CDR2 (germline): MNHNY, SVGAGI (reference sequence). The CDR3 is CASRDNGAGNTIYF. CDR3 coding DNA: TGTGCCAGCAGGGACAATGGGGCGGGAAACACCATATATTTT.

The chain has TRBV5-1 and TRBJ2-3; TRBD1 aligns across 7 bases. Looked up from germline, CDR1 is SGHRS and CDR2 is YFSETQ. This CDR3 region has 15 residues. Trimming took 4 bases from V and 0 from J; bases not matched to a gene: 5. CDR3 coding DNA: TGCGCCAGCAGCGTCGACAGGGTTAGCACAGATACGCAGTATTTT. Amino acids: CASSVDRVSTDTQYF.

The chain joins TRBV6-1 to TRBJ1-6; D not resolved. This CDR3 has 14 amino acids. Trimming removed 2 bases from V and 15 bases from J, with 17 bases in between. Germline-derived CDR1 and CDR2 are MNHNS and SASEGT. CDR3 nucleotides: TGTGCCAGCAGTGAATATCCCTCCCCCACTATCCTCCACTTT. Encoded protein: CASSEYPSPTILHF.

The chain is built from TRBV5-4 and TRBJ2-7, with TRBD2 matching over 10 bases. The CDR3 consists of 15 residues. Germline values: CDR1 SGHNT, CDR2 YYREEE (reference sequence). V was pared by 3 bases and J by 2 bases, with 5 bases of the junction left unmatched. This chain's CDR3 is CASSSVSGGTYEQYF. The CDR3 DNA reads as TGTGCCAGCAGCTCCGTTAGCGGGGGGACCTACGAGCAGTACTTC.

V gene TRBV7-2 combines with J gene TRBJ2-7; TRBD1 might be the D (6 bases). The V gene lost 1 base and the J gene lost 4 bases, with 11 bases spanning the gap. Germline V gives CDR1 SGHTA, CDR2 FQGNSA. This CDR3 is 14 amino acids long. DNA of the CDR3: TGTGCCAGCAGCTTAGGTACAGGGTATTACGAGCAGTACTTC. This gives the protein CASSLGTGYYEQYF.

This chain connects TRBV18 to TRBJ2-4; TRBD1 matches 9 bases. Germline values: CDR1 KGHSH, CDR2 LQKENI. V lost 3 bases to trimming and J lost 9 bases; unmatched junction nucleotides: 9. The CDR3 covers 15 residues. For the CDR3, the DNA is TGTGCCAGCTCACCCCAAGGACAGGGGAACGCCATTCAGTACTTC. Protein: CASSPQGQGNAIQYF.

The chain uses TRBV18 and TRBJ2-7, with 8 bases lining up with TRBD1. The trim removed 2 bases at V and 5 bases at J, leaving 11 bases unmatched. Germline V CDR1 and CDR2: KGHSH, LQKENI. The CDR3 loop spans 16 amino acids. The CDR3 loop reads CASSPKDRTGSHEQYF. CDR3 nucleotide sequence: TGTGCCAGCTCACCAAAAGATAGGACAGGGAGCCACGAGCAGTACTTC. Drawing the rest from reference TRBV18 and TRBJ2-7, the complete variable domain is NAGVMQNPRHLVRRRGQEARLRCSPMKGHSHVYWYRQLPEEGLKFMVYLQKENIIDESGMPKERFSAEFPKEGPSILRIQQVVRGDSAAYFCASSPKDRTGSHEQYFGPGTRLTVT.

This clone occurred once. The chain recombines TRBV28 with TRBJ1-2; 9 bases are a match to TRBD1. The germline V gene has CDR1 MDHEN and CDR2 SYDVKM. This CDR3 region has 16 residues. The ends lost 5 bases at V and 3 bases at J; junction bases unmatched: 10. The CDR3: CASSLWTGVGDYGYTF. The CDR3 DNA reads TGTGCCAGCAGTCTCTGGACAGGGGTCGGAGACTATGGCTACACCTTC.

The chain carries TRBV2 and TRBJ2-7, with 8 bases lining up with TRBD2. The CDR3 has 16 amino acids. J was trimmed by 0 bases and V by 5 bases; bases with no gene match: 9. Germline V lookup: CDR1 SNHLY, CDR2 FYNNEI. CDR3 nucleotides: TGTGCCAGCAGTCCTATGGGGGCGGGGGGCTCCTACGAGCAGTACTTC. This encodes CASSPMGAGGSYEQYF.

The V gene is TRBV28, the J gene TRBJ2-7; D may be TRBD2 (5 bases). V gave up 6 bases and J gave up 3 bases, with 24 bases separating them. The CDR3 contains 17 residues. The germline V gene encodes CDR1 MDHEN and CDR2 SYDVKM. For the CDR3, the DNA is TGTGCCAGCAGCACTTCCTACAGAGCTAGAGGGATCTACGAGCAGTACTTC. This translates into CASSTSYRARGIYEQYF. Supplemented by reference TRBV28 and TRBJ2-7, the full variable domain reads DVKVTQSSRYLVKRTGEKVFLECVQDMDHENMFWYRQDPGLGLRLIYFSYDVKMKEKGDIPEGYSVSREKKERFSLILESASTNQTSMYLCASSTSYRARGIYEQYFGPGTRLTVT.

The chain has TRBV28 and TRBJ2-4; TRBD1 might be the D (6 bases). The germline V and J ends were trimmed by 1 base and 6 bases, with 13 bases remaining between them. The V gene's germline CDR1 is MDHEN and CDR2 SYDVKM. The CDR3 loop spans 15 amino acids. The CDR3 DNA reads TGTGCCAGCAGTTTATCGGGTACAGGGTTAAACATTCAGTACTTC. Translation gives CASSLSGTGLNIQYF.

The rearrangement uses TRBV19 and TRBJ1-5, with D tentatively TRBD1 (5 bases). Trimming left V 1 base short and J 3 bases short, with 10 bases between. The CDR3 is made up of 15 amino acids. Germline V gene lookup returns CDR1 LNHDA and CDR2 SQIVND (reference sequence). DNA for the CDR3: TGTGCCAGTAGTATAGCTTCCAGGGTCAATCAGCCCCAGCATTTT. Its protein product is CASSIASRVNQPQHF. Using reference TRBV19 and TRBJ1-5 for the parts outside the CDR3, the full variable domain is DGGITQSPKYLFRKEGQNVTLSCEQNLNHDAMYWYRQDPGQGLRLIYYSQIVNDFQKGDIAEGYSVSREKKESFPLTVTSAQKNPTAFYLCASSIASRVNQPQHFGDGTRLSIL.

The chain employs TRBV5-1 and TRBJ1-3, with D unclear. The CDR3 sequence is 15 residues long. With 1 base removed from V and 4 bases from J, the gap between germline ends came to 12 bases. Germline V gene data show CDR1 as SGHRS and CDR2 as YFSETQ. The CDR3 sequence: CASSLNNQMGNTIYF. The CDR3 DNA reads TGCGCCAGCAGCTTGAACAACCAAATGGGAAACACCATATATTTT.

This chain joins TRBV6-2 or TRBV6-3 and TRBJ2-1; 13 nucleotides align to TRBD2. CDR1 and CDR2 (germline): MNHEY, SVGEGT. V shed 5 bases and J 8 bases; nucleotides not matched to a gene: 12. This CDR3 is built from 17 residues. The CDR3 loop reads CASSGVGLAGSIDEQFF. The CDR3, as DNA: TGTGCCAGCAGTGGGGTGGGACTAGCGGGGAGTATCGATGAGCAGTTCTTC.

The chain is built from TRBV4-1 and TRBJ2-7, with TRBD1 matching 7 bases. The CDR3 has 16 amino acids. V dropped 1 base and J dropped 0; count of bases not matched to a gene: 6. Looked up from germline, CDR1 is MGHRA and CDR2 is YSYEKL. The DNA for the CDR3 is TGCGCCAGCAGCCAAGGCCCGGGGACAGCCTCCTACGAGCAGTACTTC. Protein product: CASSQGPGTASYEQYF.

This clone has a handful of counts. The chain joins TRBV28 to TRBJ1-2; D remains unclear. The CDR3 runs to 13 residues. Germline assignment: CDR1 MDHEN and CDR2 SYDVKM. Trimming left V 3 bases short and J 2 bases short, with 7 bases between. The CDR3 DNA sequence: TGTGCCAGCAGTTTGGTACAAAACTATGGCTACACCTTC. It encodes CASSLVQNYGYTF.

The V and J genes are TRBV5-1 and TRBJ2-1; D possibly corresponds to TRBD2 (6 bases). The length of the CDR3 is 17 residues. CDR1 and CDR2 from the germline V gene are SGHRS and YFSETQ. V dropped 3 bases and J dropped 5 bases, with 21 bases sitting between them. This CDR3 is CASSSSYGTHIDNEQFF. The CDR3 nucleotides are TGCGCCAGCAGCTCGTCCTACGGGACTCATATTGACAATGAGCAGTTCTTC.

The rearrangement links TRBV11-2 to TRBJ2-3, with D maybe TRBD2 (5 bases). The germline V and J ends were trimmed by 5 bases and 3 bases, with 9 bases remaining between them. The germline CDR1 and CDR2 sequences are SGHAT and FQNNGV. The CDR3 runs to 13 residues. The CDR3 protein is CASSTDLTDTQYF. The CDR3 bases are TGTGCCAGCAGCACGGACTTGACAGATACGCAGTATTTT.